This T cell receptor beta chain derives from a study of cytomegalovirus exposure and HLA in healthy donors. Study-level information: Earlier findings included 100 million to 130 million unique TCR beta sequences obtained from some 180 million T cells.

This CDR3 comprises 13 residues. The trim removed 4 bases at V and 11 bases at J, leaving 8 bases unmatched. Germline V lookup: CDR1 MDHEN, CDR2 SYDVKM. Study-wide results and caveats: Another analysis was done later, and it associated 16,951 TCR beta sequences with HLA alleles at 0.05 false discovery rate. Some TCR beta chains (about 180 of them) were listed as cytomegalovirus-associated. A later analysis revealed that TCR association rates differed between HLA loci, peaking at DRB1 and bottoming out at HLA-C.

With regard to this clone: Antigen unknown.

Primers: 60 Vbeta forward and 13 Jbeta reverse. Data came from immunoSEQ multiplex PCR; TCRdb stores just in-frame clones and leaves some out. Its table lists 34,000 or so clones. The sample taken for sequencing was PBMCs. This clonotype originated in a middle-aged woman in good health and CMV-seropositive. The chain recombines TRBV28 with TRBJ1-5; 7 nucleotides agree with TRBD1. The CDR3 DNA follows: TGTGCCAGCAGTTCCGGGACAGTCGTGGCCCAGCATTTT. Protein: CASSSGTVVAQHF.